This T cell receptor beta chain was captured in a study of cytomegalovirus exposure and HLA in healthy donors. General study results and limits: The study recorded 160 or so TCR beta chains that were cytomegalovirus-associated.

The study ran its PCR with 60 Vbeta and 13 Jbeta primers. This table comes from immunoSEQ multiplex PCR, and its TCRdb copy is limited to in-frame clones, with some not included. The table lists under 250,000 clones, about 88% of them singletons. The CDR3 contains 14 residues. V was cut by 5 bases and J by 9 bases, with 20 bases left in between. CDR1 is LNHDA and CDR2 is SQIVND in the germline V gene (reference sequence). On this clone itself: Its antigen is unidentified.

This TCR was recovered from a girl aged 2 to 9 in good health and CMV-seronegative. The rearrangement joins TRBV19 to TRBJ2-7; TRBD1 is a possible D gene (6 bases). The sequenced material came from PBMCs. The CDR3 nucleotides are TGTGCCAGTAGTCCGCCAGGGGTGCAATTCGGGCAGTACTTC. Protein: CASSPPGVQFGQYF.